This TCR beta chain appears in the sequencing data of a study of T cell repertoires in ileal Crohn's disease. Study information: Every patient was operated on for stricturing (about 60%) or penetrating (approximately 40%) complications.

Sequenced by immunoSEQ multiplex PCR; TCRdb stores in-frame clones only, minus some. This table has some 15,000 clones, 80% to 90% appearing once. Trimming took 2 bases from V and 4 from J, leaving 8 bases between them. This CDR3 spans 13 amino acids. CDR1 SGHTA and CDR2 FQGNSA come from the germline V gene. Findings and caveats of the study: Clonality above 26.8% at surgery always came with endoscopic recurrence. Clonal expansions were more frequent in active smokers than non-smokers at surgery.

This clone is a singleton in its sample. Its matching antigen is unknown. Adults with ileal or ileocolonic Crohn's disease and an indication for resection were eligible. Sequencing was carried out using ileal tissue. This receptor was obtained from an adult with Crohn's disease. The chain couples TRBV7-2 to TRBJ1-1; D perhaps matches TRBD1 (5 bases). The CDR3 DNA reads as TGTGCCAGCAGCTTATTAGGGGTCACTGAAGCTTTCTTT. The encoded protein is CASSLLGVTEAFF.